These T cell receptor beta chains were read from a single sample in a study of beta chain features in type 1 diabetes. Sequenced by immunoSEQ multiplex PCR; TCRdb stores in-frame clones only, minus some. The sample includes 970,000 or so clones, 15% to 20% seen only once; the top ten take 0.02% to 0.025%. Material: naive CD4+ T cells from blood. These TCRs come from a woman under 30 in good health. The CDR3 runs from the conserved cysteine through the conserved F or W. Each record gives: V gene, clone size, D gene, J gene, CDR3 protein, CDR3 DNA. A D gene is named only where the DNA matches it firmly. For some rows the clone size is stated as once, few or many, or as a class when expanded; others skip it.

TRBV6-6	many	-	TRBJ2-1	CASSPYDNEQFF	TGTGCCAGCAGTCCCTACGACAATGAGCAGTTCTTC
TRBV2	few	TRBD2	TRBJ2-1	CASRYQTSGRRNEQFF	TGTGCCAGCAGGTACCAGACTAGCGGGAGACGAAATGAGCAGTTCTTC
TRBV7-9	few	-	TRBJ2-3	CASSLRGSGDTQYF	TGTGCCAGCAGCTTAAGGGGCAGTGGTGATACGCAGTATTTT
TRBV28	-	-	TRBJ2-7	CASSHTGLQREQYF	TGTGCCAGCAGTCATACAGGGTTGCAACGGGAGCAGTACTTC
TRBV9	few	TRBD2	TRBJ2-1	CASSVGAGGPSYNEQFF	TGTGCCAGCAGCGTAGGAGCGGGAGGGCCTTCCTACAATGAGCAGTTCTTC
TRBV14	few	-	TRBJ2-5	CASSQKTGTPLQETQYF	TGTGCCAGCAGCCAGAAGACCGGGACACCACTCCAAGAGACCCAGTACTTC
TRBV7-9	few	TRBD2	TRBJ2-5	CASSLRGGPVQETQYF	TGTGCCAGCAGCTTACGCGGGGGGCCCGTCCAAGAGACCCAGTACTTC
TRBV7-3	few	TRBD1	TRBJ1-2	CASSPKAGTGGFYGYTF	TGTGCCAGCAGCCCAAAGGCCGGGACAGGGGGTTTCTATGGCTACACCTTC
TRBV7-8	-	TRBD2	TRBJ2-5	CASSLARLAPETQYF	TGTGCCAGCAGCTTAGCGAGACTAGCCCCAGAGACCCAGTACTTC
TRBV7-2	-	-	TRBJ2-3	CASSFLTDTQYF	TGTGCCAGCAGCTTTTTAACAGATACGCAGTATTTT
TRBV29-1	-	TRBD2	TRBJ2-7	CSVGSWGSRGLAGAYEQYF	TGCAGCGTTGGATCTTGGGGTTCCCGCGGACTAGCGGGAGCCTACGAGCAGTACTTC
TRBV7-2	few	TRBD2	TRBJ2-1	CASSHTPGLSDNEQFF	TGTGCCAGCAGCCATACCCCGGGACTAAGCGACAATGAGCAGTTCTTC
TRBV4-2	-	TRBD2	TRBJ2-3	CASSQDAASGRPADTQYF	TGTGCCAGCAGCCAAGATGCGGCTAGCGGGAGGCCAGCAGATACGCAGTATTTT
TRBV28	-	TRBD1	TRBJ1-1	CASSSPGQGTDTEAFF	TGTGCCAGCAGTTCCCCGGGACAGGGAACGGACACTGAAGCTTTCTTT
TRBV27	few	-	TRBJ2-2	CASSLFWGKDTGELFF	TGTGCCAGCAGTTTATTTTGGGGGAAGGACACCGGGGAGCTGTTTTTT
TRBV28	-	TRBD2	TRBJ2-1	CASSLAGGPGNEQFF	TGTGCCAGCAGTTTAGCGGGAGGGCCAGGGAATGAGCAGTTCTTC
TRBV18	-	TRBD1	TRBJ2-5	CASSPGTGGKTQYF	TGTGCCAGCTCACCCGGGACAGGGGGAAAGACCCAGTACTTC
TRBV28	-	TRBD1	TRBJ2-7	CASGQQGPSYEQYF	TGTGCCAGCGGTCAACAGGGGCCATCCTACGAGCAGTACTTC
TRBV6-1	-	-	TRBJ2-6	CASAPQSSGANVLTF	TGTGCCAGCGCTCCGCAGAGCTCTGGGGCCAACGTCCTGACTTTC
TRBV15	few	TRBD2	TRBJ2-6	CATSRGRLAGSGANVLTF	TGTGCCACCAGCAGAGGTAGGCTAGCGGGCTCTGGGGCCAACGTCCTGACTTTC
TRBV5-1	few	-	TRBJ2-3	CASSLPGSTDTQYF	TGCGCCAGCAGCTTGCCCGGGAGCACAGATACGCAGTATTTT
TRBV2	-	-	TRBJ2-1	CASSEVLIAVPSEQFF	TGTGCCAGCAGTGAAGTACTAATCGCCGTCCCAAGTGAGCAGTTCTTC
TRBV7-2	-	TRBD1	TRBJ2-1	CASSLASGGNEQFF	TGTGCCAGCAGCTTAGCCTCAGGGGGCAATGAGCAGTTCTTC
TRBV7-3	-	TRBD2	TRBJ2-3	CASSLSEREVDTQYF	TGTGCCAGCAGCTTAAGCGAGCGGGAGGTGGATACGCAGTATTTT
TRBV7-2	-	TRBD2	TRBJ2-3	CASSFGGGTQYF	TGTGCCAGCAGCTTCGGCGGGGGTACGCAGTATTTT
TRBV27	-	TRBD1	TRBJ2-1	CASSLSWTGYNEQFF	TGTGCCAGCAGTTTATCATGGACAGGGTACAATGAGCAGTTCTTC
TRBV28	few	-	TRBJ2-7	CASSLRREQYF	TGTGCCAGCAGTTTACGGAGAGAGCAGTACTTC
TRBV7-2	-	TRBD1	TRBJ1-5	CASSTDDRGRQPQHF	TGTGCCAGCAGCACTGACGACAGGGGGCGTCAGCCCCAGCATTTT
TRBV28	few	-	TRBJ2-7	CASSDSYEQYF	TGTGCCAGCAGCGACAGCTACGAGCAGTACTTC
TRBV18	-	-	TRBJ1-5	CASSRDSNQPQHF	TGTGCCAGCTCCCGGGACAGCAATCAGCCCCAGCATTTT
TRBV18	-	-	TRBJ2-2	CASSPGRANTGELFF	TGTGCCAGCTCACCAGGGCGGGCGAACACCGGGGAGCTGTTTTTT
TRBV7-8	few	TRBD1	TRBJ2-3	CASSGQGATDTQYF	TGTGCCAGCAGCGGACAGGGGGCAACAGATACGCAGTATTTT
TRBV6-5	-	-	TRBJ2-7	CASSYSILSATYEQYF	TGTGCCAGCAGTTACTCGATTCTTTCAGCAACCTACGAGCAGTACTTC
TRBV5-1	few	TRBD2	TRBJ2-3	CASSLGSSGASTDTQYF	TGCGCCAGCAGCTTGGGTTCTAGCGGGGCAAGCACAGATACGCAGTATTTT
TRBV29-1	-	-	TRBJ2-7	CSVSSAVGNYEQYF	TGCAGCGTTAGCAGTGCGGTTGGAAACTACGAGCAGTACTTC
TRBV18	-	-	TRBJ1-1	CASSPTTTMNTEAFF	TGTGCCAGCTCACCTACGACAACAATGAACACTGAAGCTTTCTTT
TRBV6-5	few	TRBD1	TRBJ2-7	CASSGDSYEQYF	TGTGCCAGCAGTGGGGACAGCTACGAGCAGTACTTC
TRBV25-1	few	TRBD1	TRBJ1-1	CASSEFGQGPNTEAFF	TGTGCCAGCAGTGAATTTGGACAGGGACCGAACACTGAAGCTTTCTTT
TRBV7-9	few	-	TRBJ2-1	CASSLAGTRNNEQFF	TGTGCCAGCAGCTTAGCCGGGACCAGGAACAATGAGCAGTTCTTC
TRBV18	-	TRBD1	TRBJ2-1	CASSPLTGEHEQFF	TGTGCCAGCTCACCACTGACAGGGGAGCATGAGCAGTTCTTC
TRBV7-9	-	-	TRBJ2-5	CASSLVPFQGKLEETQYF	TGTGCCAGCAGCTTAGTCCCATTCCAGGGAAAACTGGAAGAGACCCAGTACTTC
TRBV5-6	few	-	TRBJ2-7	CASSLDRSLGYEQYF	TGTGCCAGCAGCTTGGACAGGTCGTTAGGATACGAGCAGTACTTC
TRBV5-1	few	-	TRBJ2-1	CASSVLNEQFF	TGCGCCAGCAGCGTACTAAATGAGCAGTTCTTC
TRBV19	once	-	TRBJ2-4	CASSMGRFGDIQYF	TGTGCCAGTAGTATGGGTCGCTTCGGGGACATTCAGTACTTC
TRBV6-1	few	-	TRBJ1-2	CASSDRTGTRDGYTF	TGTGCCAGCAGTGACCGCACCGGGACTAGAGATGGCTACACCTTC
TRBV15	few	TRBD2	TRBJ2-1	CATSRDGSGRRKNEQFF	TGTGCCACCAGCAGAGATGGCAGCGGGAGAAGGAAAAATGAGCAGTTCTTC
TRBV10-3	-	TRBD1	TRBJ2-5	CAIRGTGEETQYF	TGTGCCATCAGGGGGACAGGCGAAGAGACCCAGTACTTC
TRBV29-1	few	-	TRBJ2-1	CSVEPTFHSINEQFF	TGCAGCGTTGAACCGACTTTCCACAGCATTAATGAGCAGTTCTTC